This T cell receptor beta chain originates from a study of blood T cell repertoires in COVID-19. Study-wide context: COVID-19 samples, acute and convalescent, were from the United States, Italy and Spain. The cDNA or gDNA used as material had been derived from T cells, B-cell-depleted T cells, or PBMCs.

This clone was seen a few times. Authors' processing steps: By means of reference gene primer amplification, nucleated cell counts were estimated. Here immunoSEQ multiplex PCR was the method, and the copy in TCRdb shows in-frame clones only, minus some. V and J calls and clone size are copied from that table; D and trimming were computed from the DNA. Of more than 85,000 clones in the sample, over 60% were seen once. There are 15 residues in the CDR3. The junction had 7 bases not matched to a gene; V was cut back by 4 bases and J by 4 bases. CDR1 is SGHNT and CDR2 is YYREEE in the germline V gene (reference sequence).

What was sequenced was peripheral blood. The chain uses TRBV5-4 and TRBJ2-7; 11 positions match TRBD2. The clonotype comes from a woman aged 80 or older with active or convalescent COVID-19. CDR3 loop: CASSGTGTSGYEQYF. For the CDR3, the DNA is TGTGCCAGCAGCGGAACCGGGACTAGCGGTTACGAGCAGTACTTC.